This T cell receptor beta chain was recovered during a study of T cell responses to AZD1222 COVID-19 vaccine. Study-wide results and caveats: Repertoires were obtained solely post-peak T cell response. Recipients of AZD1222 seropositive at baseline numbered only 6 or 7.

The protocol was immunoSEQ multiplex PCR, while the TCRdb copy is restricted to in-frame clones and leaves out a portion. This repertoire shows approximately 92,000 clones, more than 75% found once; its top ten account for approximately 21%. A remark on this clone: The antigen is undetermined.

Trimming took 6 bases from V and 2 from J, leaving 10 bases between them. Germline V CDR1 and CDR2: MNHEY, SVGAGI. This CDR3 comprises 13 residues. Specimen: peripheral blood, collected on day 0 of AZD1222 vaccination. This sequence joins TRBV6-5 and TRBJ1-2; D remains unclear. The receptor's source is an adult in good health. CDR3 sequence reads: CASSSQANYGYTF. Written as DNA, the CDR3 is TGTGCCAGCAGCTCCCAGGCAAACTATGGCTACACCTTC.